The source of this TCR beta chain is a study of tumor-infiltrating lymphocytes in primary liver carcinoma. Whole-study results and caveats: Reduced overlap was seen in tumor-adjacent and tumor-blood pairs versus tumor region pairs.

Researchers generated TCR beta cDNA from about 460 ng of total RNA, relying on a constant-region primer. Slightly modified ARM-PCR with three nested multiplex PCR rounds yielded TCR beta libraries. It was with TRBV1-TRBV30 forward primers and a C-beta reverse primer that the first two PCR rounds were run, at roughly 11 cycles each. Via MiXCR, TCRdb re-called the multiplex PCR reads, giving one row per CDR3 protein. The sample has about 310,000 distinct CDR3 sequences, approximately 58% seen once; the top ten hold about 15%. About this clonotype itself: Its antigen is unidentified.

This CDR3 has 15 amino acids. The V and J ends lost 4 bases and 0 bases respectively, with 9 bases between them. CDR1 and CDR2 (germline): MGHRA, YSYEKL. RNA isolated from unsorted whole blood supplied the blood RNA, with germline DNA also extracted. This chain connects TRBV4-1 to TRBJ1-4; no clear D gene. This clonotype was obtained from a woman in her 30s with primary liver carcinoma and hepatitis B virus infection. The sample consisted of peripheral blood. The CDR3 DNA reads as TGCGCCAGCAGCCGCTGGCACACAACTAATGAAAAACTGTTTTTT. This codes for CASSRWHTTNEKLFF.